Listed here are 14 T cell receptor beta chains from one sample, sequenced in a study of blood T cell repertoires in COVID-19. TCRdb's copy holds only in-frame clones and misses some; the assay was immunoSEQ multiplex PCR. The sample holds about 210,000 clones, about four fifths seen once. Sequences were obtained from PBMCs or T cells enriched from blood (not recorded which). The origin of the receptors is a woman in her forties or fifties with acute COVID-19.

The chain joins TRBV20-1 to TRBJ2-2, with 7 bases identical to TRBD2. The length of the CDR3 is 14 residues. Germline V gene lookup returns CDR1 DFQATT and CDR2 SNEGSKA (reference sequence). The ends lost 3 bases at V and 2 bases at J; junction bases unmatched: 3. The CDR3 region has the DNA TGCAGTGCTAGTCGCGGGAGTAACACCGGGGAGCTGTTTTTT. The encoded protein is CSASRGSNTGELFF.

The V and J genes are TRBV5-6 and TRBJ2-3, with TRBD2 matching 7 bases. Germline lookup yields CDR1 SGHDT and CDR2 YYEEEE. The CDR3 consists of 15 residues. The V and J ends lost 0 bases and 1 base, in that order; junction bases with no gene match: 2. In nucleotides, the CDR3 is TGTGCCAGCAGCTTGGGGGCGGGAGGCACAGATACGCAGTATTTT. It codes for CASSLGAGGTDTQYF.

In this sample, this clone turned up a few times. This chain uses TRBV2 with TRBJ1-5; D is possibly TRBD1 (5 bases). The CDR3 has 12 residues. Per the germline V gene, CDR1 is SNHLY and CDR2 is FYNNEI. V was cut by 6 bases and J by 8 bases, with 11 bases left in between. The CDR3 DNA reads as TGTGCCAGCAGGCTTACAGGAGAGCCCCAGCATTTT. Encoded protein: CASRLTGEPQHF.

The count of this clone is one. The gene calls are TRBV28 and TRBJ2-7; D perhaps matches TRBD2 (6 bases). V was trimmed by 3 bases and J by 2 bases, leaving 8 bases between them. Germline values: CDR1 MDHEN, CDR2 SYDVKM. The CDR3 sequence is 13 residues long. Here the CDR3 reads CASSLAGTYEQYF. The DNA of the CDR3 is TGTGCCAGCAGTTTGGCGGGAACCTACGAGCAGTACTTC.

The chain carries TRBV7-6 and TRBJ1-4; tentative D call: TRBD1 (5 bases). CDR3 length: 15 residues. The germline gives CDR1 SGHVS, CDR2 FNYEAQ. Trimming removed 5 bases at V and 5 bases at J, with 15 bases between. Written as DNA, the CDR3 is TGTGCCAGCAGCCAGGGAGGGCAGTTAAATGAAAAACTGTTTTTT. This gives the protein CASSQGGQLNEKLFF.

The chain combines TRBV10-2 with TRBJ1-1; a weak D match, TRBD1 (6 bases). This CDR3 region has 15 residues. V was trimmed by 7 bases and J by 0 bases, leaving 15 bases between them. Germline assignment: CDR1 WSHSY and CDR2 SAAADI. The CDR3 DNA reads TGCGCCAGCACGGACAGATACATTATGAACACTGAAGCTTTCTTT. It codes for CASTDRYIMNTEAFF.

The chain uses TRBV7-9 and TRBJ1-4; D is undetermined. This CDR3 comprises 15 residues. Trimming took off 1 base at V and 0 bases at J, with 6 bases between the two ends. CDR1 and CDR2 (germline): SEHNR, FQNEAQ (reference sequence). The CDR3 coding sequence is TGTGCCAGCAGCTTAGGGCCAACAACTAATGAAAAACTGTTTTTT. This sequence encodes CASSLGPTTNEKLFF.

The V and J genes are TRBV2 and TRBJ2-7, with 8 bases that match TRBD1. CDR1 is SNHLY and CDR2 is FYNNEI in the germline V gene. CDR3 length: 16 amino acids. V trimming: 7 bases; J trimming: 7 bases; junction bases outside the gene matches: 18. Written as DNA, the CDR3 is TGTGCCAGCAAGTGGAGGGCGGGGCAGGGGGCAAGTGAGCAGTACTTC. Its protein is CASKWRAGQGASEQYF.

The chain joins TRBV6-5 to TRBJ2-6; unclear D gene. V shed 9 bases and J shed 0 bases, with 3 bases lying between them. The CDR3 extends over 12 amino acids. Germline V gene sequence: CDR1 MNHEY, CDR2 SVGAGI. The CDR3 DNA reads as TGTGCCAGTAACTCTGGGGCCAACGTCCTGACTTTC. Its translation is CASNSGANVLTF.

This clone was detected only once. The chain recombines TRBV7-2 with TRBJ2-7; D is undetermined. The CDR3 consists of 17 residues. The V end was cut by 1 base, the J end by 1 base, with 17 bases between. Germline values: CDR1 SGHTA, CDR2 FQGNSA. The DNA of the CDR3 is TGTGCCAGCAGCTTAGGGTCGGCGGCCTCCTGGTCCTACGAGCAGTACTTC. Residues: CASSLGSAASWSYEQYF.

The chain recombines TRBV5-1 with TRBJ2-7; maybe TRBD1 (6 bases). The CDR3 length is 15 residues. V was cut by 4 bases and J by 0 bases, with 14 bases left in between. CDR1 is SGHRS, CDR2 YFSETQ, per germline. This chain's CDR3 is CASSPGVQSSYEQYF. The CDR3 region has the DNA TGCGCCAGCAGCCCAGGGGTTCAAAGCTCCTACGAGCAGTACTTC. Based on the CDR3 plus reference TRBV5-1 and TRBJ2-7, the full variable domain is KAGVTQTPRYLIKTRGQQVTLSCSPISGHRSVSWYQQTPGQGLQFLFEYFSETQRNKGNFPGRFSGRQFSNSRSEMNVSTLELGDSALYLCASSPGVQSSYEQYFGPGTRLTVT.

This clone was seen just once. The chain joins TRBV28 to TRBJ2-7; D remains ambiguous. V was clipped by 2 bases and J by 0 bases, with 8 bases between them. The CDR3 is 14 residues long. Germline lookup yields CDR1 MDHEN and CDR2 SYDVKM. The CDR3 here is CASSLPLGSYEQYF. Written as DNA, the CDR3 is TGTGCCAGCAGTTTACCCCTCGGCTCCTACGAGCAGTACTTC. The full variable domain, completed using reference TRBV28 and TRBJ2-7, is DVKVTQSSRYLVKRTGEKVFLECVQDMDHENMFWYRQDPGLGLRLIYFSYDVKMKEKGDIPEGYSVSREKKERFSLILESASTNQTSMYLCASSLPLGSYEQYFGPGTRLTVT.

The genes are TRBV7-2 and TRBJ2-2; 10 bases map to TRBD2. The trim removed 5 bases at V and 4 bases at J, leaving 4 bases unmatched. Germline CDR1 is SGHTA and CDR2 is FQGNSA. This CDR3 contains 15 residues. The DNA for the CDR3 is TGTGCCAGCAGCCCCCAGCGGGGGGGCACCGGGGAGCTGTTTTTT. Encoded protein: CASSPQRGGTGELFF. Together with reference TRBV7-2 and TRBJ2-2, the CDR3 gives the full variable domain: GAGVSQSPSNKVTEKGKDVELRCDPISGHTALYWYRQSLGQGLEFLIYFQGNSAPDKSGLPSDRFSAERTGGSVSTLTIQRTQQEDSAVYLCASSPQRGGTGELFFGEGSRLTVL.

The chain couples TRBV6-2 or TRBV6-3 to TRBJ2-5, with TRBD2 identical over 12 bases. CDR1 is MNHEY, CDR2 SVGEGT, per germline. CDR3 size: 19 residues. The V gene end was trimmed by 5 bases and the J gene end by 7 bases; junction bases not matched to a gene: 20. CDR3 sequence (DNA): TGTGCCAGCAGTAAAACCCACCTCCTAGCGGGGGGGCCGACGGGGACCCAGTACTTC. Protein: CASSKTHLLAGGPTGTQYF.